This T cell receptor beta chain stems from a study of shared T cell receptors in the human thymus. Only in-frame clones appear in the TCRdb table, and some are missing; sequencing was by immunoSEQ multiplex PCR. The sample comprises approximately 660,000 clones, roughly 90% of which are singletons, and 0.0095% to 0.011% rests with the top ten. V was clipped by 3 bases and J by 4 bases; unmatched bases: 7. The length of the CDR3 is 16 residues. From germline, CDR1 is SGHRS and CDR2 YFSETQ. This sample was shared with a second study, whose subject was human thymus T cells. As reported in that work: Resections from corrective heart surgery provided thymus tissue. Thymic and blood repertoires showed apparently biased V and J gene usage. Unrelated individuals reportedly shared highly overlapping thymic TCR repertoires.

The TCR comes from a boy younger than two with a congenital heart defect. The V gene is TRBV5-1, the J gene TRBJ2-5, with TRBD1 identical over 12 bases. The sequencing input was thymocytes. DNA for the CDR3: TGCGCCAGCAGCTGGGGACAGGGGGCGCAACGAGAGACCCAGTACTTC. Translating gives CASSWGQGAQRETQYF. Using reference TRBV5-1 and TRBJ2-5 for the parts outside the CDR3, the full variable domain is KAGVTQTPRYLIKTRGQQVTLSCSPISGHRSVSWYQQTPGQGLQFLFEYFSETQRNKGNFPGRFSGRQFSNSRSEMNVSTLELGDSALYLCASSWGQGAQRETQYFGPGTRLLVL.